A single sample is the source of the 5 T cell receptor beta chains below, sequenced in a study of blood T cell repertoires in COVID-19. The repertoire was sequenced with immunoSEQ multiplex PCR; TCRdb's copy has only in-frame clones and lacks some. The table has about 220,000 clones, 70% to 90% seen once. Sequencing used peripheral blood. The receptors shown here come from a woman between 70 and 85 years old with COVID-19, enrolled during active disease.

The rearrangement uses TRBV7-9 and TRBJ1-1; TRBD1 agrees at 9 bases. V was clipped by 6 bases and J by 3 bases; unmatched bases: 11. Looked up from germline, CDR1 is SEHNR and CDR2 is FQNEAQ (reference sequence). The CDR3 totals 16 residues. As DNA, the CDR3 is TGTGCCAGCAGTCGGGACAGGGTTTTCTTAGACACTGAAGCTTTCTTT. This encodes CASSRDRVFLDTEAFF.

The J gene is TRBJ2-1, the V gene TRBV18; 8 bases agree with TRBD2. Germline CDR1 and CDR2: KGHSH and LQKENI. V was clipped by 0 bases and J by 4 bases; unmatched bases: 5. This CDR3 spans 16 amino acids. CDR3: CASSPPGLDLYNEQFF. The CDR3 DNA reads TGTGCCAGCTCACCACCGGGACTAGATCTTTACAATGAGCAGTTCTTC.

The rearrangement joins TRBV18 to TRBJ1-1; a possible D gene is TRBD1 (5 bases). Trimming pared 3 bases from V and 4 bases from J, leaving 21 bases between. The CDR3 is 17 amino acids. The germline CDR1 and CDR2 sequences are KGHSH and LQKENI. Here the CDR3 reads CASSPPLSGGVSTEAFF. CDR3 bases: TGTGCCAGCTCACCTCCCCTTTCCGGGGGAGTGAGCACTGAAGCTTTCTTT. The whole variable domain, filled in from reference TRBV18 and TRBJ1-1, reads NAGVMQNPRHLVRRRGQEARLRCSPMKGHSHVYWYRQLPEEGLKFMVYLQKENIIDESGMPKERFSAEFPKEGPSILRIQQVVRGDSAAYFCASSPPLSGGVSTEAFFGQGTRLTVV.

CDR3 sequence (DNA): TGCAGTGCTAGAGCGGTGTATGGCTACACCTTC. Amino acid sequence: CSARAVYGYTF. The chain is built from TRBV20-1 and TRBJ1-2; D is undetermined. Germline CDR1 and CDR2: DFQATT and SNEGSKA (reference sequence). Trimming pared 1 base from V and 5 bases from J, leaving 5 bases between. This CDR3 has 11 residues.

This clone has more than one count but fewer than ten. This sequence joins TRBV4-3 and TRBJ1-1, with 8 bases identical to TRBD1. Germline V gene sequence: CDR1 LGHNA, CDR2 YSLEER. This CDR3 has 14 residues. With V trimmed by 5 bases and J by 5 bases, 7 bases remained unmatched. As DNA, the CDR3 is TGCGCCAGCAGCTCAACAGGGGGATGGACTGAAGCTTTCTTT. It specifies CASSSTGGWTEAFF.